This TCR beta chain was captured by sequencing in a study of blood T cell repertoires in COVID-19. There are 13 residues in the CDR3. The J segment lost 4 bases and the V segment lost 2 bases, leaving 2 bases of the junction unmatched. From germline, CDR1 is SGHRS and CDR2 YFSETQ. Assay: immunoSEQ multiplex PCR; the TCRdb copy retains only in-frame clones and omits some. The table shows about 250,000 clones, with about nine tenths occurring only once. This receptor was obtained from a woman aged 30 to 39 with active or convalescent COVID-19. The V call is TRBV5-1, the J call TRBJ1-2; 7 nucleotides match TRBD1. The sample comprised peripheral blood. The CDR3 nucleotides are TGCGCCAGCAGCTTAACAGGGGCCTATGGCTACACCTTC. Protein: CASSLTGAYGYTF.